This T cell receptor beta chain was profiled in a study of CD8 T cells in ankylosing spondylitis. Findings and limits, study-wide: Blood of patients with ankylosing spondylitis appeared to be characterized by a TCR beta motif of about eight highly homologous variants. The authors found the disease-linked clones to be CD8+ and relatively rare in peripheral blood.

About this clonotype itself: What it binds is not known.

In germline, CDR1 is SGHKS, CDR2 YYEKEE (reference sequence). Germline trimming cut 4 bases from V and 2 bases from J; bases unmatched to any gene: 3. The CDR3 contains 15 residues. Library preparation for TCR beta used quantitative 5'-RACE with molecular barcodes. TCRdb independently ran MiXCR on the 5' RACE reads; one entry per CDR3 protein. The table records about 400,000 distinct CDR3 sequences, 20% to 25% of them present only once. The chain has TRBV5-5 and TRBJ2-3, with TRBD2 matching 11 bases. This receptor was identified in a male donor with ankylosing spondylitis. The sample taken for sequencing was blood, either unsorted or a sorted T cell fraction (not recorded which). The CDR3 spells CASSNSGGDTDTQYF. In DNA form, the CDR3 reads TGTGCCAGCAGCAATAGCGGGGGGGACACAGATACGCAGTATTTT.